The 21 T cell receptor beta chains below come from one sample, sequenced in a study of blood T cell repertoires in COVID-19. Profiling relied on immunoSEQ multiplex PCR, and the TCRdb table lists in-frame clones only, not all of them. Of roughly 250,000 clones listed, about 90% are singletons. Source material: PBMCs or T cells enriched from blood (not recorded which). These receptors came from a human donor in a cohort exposed to, infected with or recovered from COVID-19 (not recorded which). The donor label of this sample is uncertain.

The chain has TRBV27 and TRBJ1-1; TRBD1 agrees at 9 bases. V was clipped by 6 bases and J by 5 bases; unmatched bases: 10. This CDR3 region has 15 residues. Germline V gene data show CDR1 as MNHEY and CDR2 as SMNVEV (reference sequence). The CDR3 coding sequence is TGTGCCAGCAGCCGCATGCGACAGGGGGATACTGAAGCTTTCTTT. It translates to CASSRMRQGDTEAFF.

The table lists this clone with a count of one. The CDR3 DNA sequence: TGCAGCGTTAGACTAGCCTGGGAAGATACGCAGTATTTT. This translates into CSVRLAWEDTQYF. The chain has TRBV29-1 and TRBJ2-3; 7 positions match TRBD2. The CDR3 runs 13 residues. Germline lookup yields CDR1 SQVTM and CDR2 ANQGSEA. The V gene end was trimmed by 5 bases and the J gene end by 5 bases; junction bases not matched to a gene: 7.

The chain joins TRBV4-2 to TRBJ2-3; D is undetermined. Trimming removed 1 base at V and 0 bases at J, with 11 bases between. Germline V gene lookup returns CDR1 LGHNA and CDR2 YNFKEQ. The CDR3 consists of 16 residues. CDR3 coding DNA: TGTGCCAGCAGCCAAGGGGTTCCGACTAGCACAGATACGCAGTATTTT. This encodes CASSQGVPTSTDTQYF.

The chain carries TRBV2 and TRBJ2-3, with TRBD1 matching over 9 bases. The CDR3 has 13 residues. V shed 10 bases, J shed 3 bases, and the junction held 5 bases outside the gene matches. Per germline, CDR1 SNHLY and CDR2 FYNNEI. CDR3 sequence reads: CATRTGVTDTQYF. The CDR3 DNA sequence: TGTGCCACCAGGACAGGGGTAACAGATACGCAGTATTTT.

V usage is TRBV3-1 (or the pseudogene TRBV3-2) and J usage is TRBJ1-1, with a possible D match to TRBD1 (6 bases). Trimming took 1 base from V and 0 from J, leaving 21 bases between them. CDR1 and CDR2 from the germline V gene are LGHDT and YNNKEL (reference sequence). The CDR3 has 19 residues. The CDR3 is CASSQAVSGVGSMNTEAFF. In DNA form, the CDR3 reads TGTGCCAGCAGCCAAGCAGTATCAGGGGTGGGGAGCATGAACACTGAAGCTTTCTTT.

This clone was detected once. This rearrangement joins TRBV9 to TRBJ2-2, with 7 bases that match TRBD2. There are 15 residues in the CDR3. The germline V gene has CDR1 SGDLS and CDR2 YYNGEE. Germline trimming cut 7 bases from V and 0 bases from J; bases unmatched to any gene: 6. The CDR3 is CASEGGGTNTGELFF. CDR3 sequence (DNA): TGTGCCAGCGAGGGCGGGGGAACGAACACCGGGGAGCTGTTTTTT.

The chain links TRBV24-1 to TRBJ1-2; 12 bases line up with TRBD1. There are 16 residues in the CDR3. The ends lost 5 bases at V and 6 bases at J; junction bases unmatched: 9. CDR1 KGHDR and CDR2 SFDVKD come from the germline V gene. The CDR3 loop is CATSGETGTGGDGYTF. The CDR3 nucleotides read TGTGCCACCAGTGGAGAGACCGGGACAGGGGGCGATGGCTACACCTTC.

The chain carries TRBV5-1 and TRBJ2-1; 9 bases match TRBD2. The CDR3 spans 17 residues. V shed 2 bases and J 9 bases; nucleotides not matched to a gene: 15. Germline V gene lookup returns CDR1 SGHRS and CDR2 YFSETQ. CDR3 in amino acids: CASSFTPGLAGGGEQFF. CDR3 DNA sequence: TGCGCCAGCAGCTTTACCCCGGGACTAGCAGGGGGGGGTGAGCAGTTCTTC.

The CDR3: CSVERSSSGGAGRNEQFF. CDR3 nucleotides: TGCAGCGTTGAACGGTCGTCTAGCGGGGGGGCCGGGAGGAATGAGCAGTTCTTC. V and J are TRBV29-1 and TRBJ2-1; TRBD2 matches 12 bases. The CDR3 has 18 residues. Germline CDR1 reads SQVTM; CDR2 reads ANQGSEA. The V segment lost 2 bases and the J segment 7 bases; nucleotides outside the gene matches: 15.

This chain links TRBV4-1 with TRBJ2-3; 8 nucleotides line up with TRBD2. The V and J ends lost 2 bases and 3 bases, in that order; junction bases with no gene match: 10. From germline, CDR1 is MGHRA and CDR2 YSYEKL. The CDR3 loop spans 17 amino acids. The CDR3 region has the DNA TGCGCCAGCAGCCAACCCCTAGCGGGCCCGGCTACAGATACGCAGTATTTT. Amino acids: CASSQPLAGPATDTQYF.

The rearrangement links TRBV19 to TRBJ1-2; 7 bases line up with TRBD1. Germline values: CDR1 LNHDA, CDR2 SQIVND (reference sequence). The V and J ends lost 5 bases and 3 bases, in that order; junction bases with no gene match: 9. CDR3 length: 15 residues. As DNA, the CDR3 is TGTGCCAGTAGTCCATCAGACAGGGTGCACTATGGCTACACCTTC. This codes for CASSPSDRVHYGYTF. The full variable domain, completed using reference TRBV19 and TRBJ1-2, is DGGITQSPKYLFRKEGQNVTLSCEQNLNHDAMYWYRQDPGQGLRLIYYSQIVNDFQKGDIAEGYSVSREKKESFPLTVTSAQKNPTAFYLCASSPSDRVHYGYTFGSGTRLTVV.

The chain couples TRBV7-3 to TRBJ2-1; 12 bases are shared with TRBD2. V shed 4 bases, J shed 7 bases, and the junction held 5 bases outside the gene matches. Germline V gene data show CDR1 as SGHTA and CDR2 as FQGTGA. CDR3 length: 15 residues. CDR3 loop: CASSSLAGGYNEQFF. The CDR3 bases are TGTGCCAGCAGCTCTCTAGCGGGGGGGTATAATGAGCAGTTCTTC. The whole variable domain, filled in from reference TRBV7-3 and TRBJ2-1, reads GAGVSQTPSNKVTEKGKYVELRCDPISGHTALYWYRQSLGQGPEFLIYFQGTGAADDSGLPNDRFFAVRPEGSVSTLKIQRTERGDSAVYLCASSSLAGGYNEQFFGPGTRLTVL.

CDR3 DNA sequence: TGTGCCAGCTCACCACGCGGGGGGGCCGATAATGAGCAGTTCTTC. Its translation is CASSPRGGADNEQFF. V and J are TRBV18 and TRBJ2-1; 9 bases agree with TRBD2. The ends lost 1 base at V and 7 bases at J; junction bases unmatched: 5. CDR1 KGHSH and CDR2 LQKENI come from the germline V gene. CDR3 length: 15 amino acids.

V is TRBV5-4 and J is TRBJ2-1, with TRBD2 matching over 15 bases. The CDR3 covers 16 residues. Germline CDR1 reads SGHNT; CDR2 reads YYREEE (reference sequence). The J segment lost 9 bases and the V segment lost 4 bases, leaving 8 bases of the junction unmatched. The CDR3 nucleotides are TGTGCCAGCAGCAAAAGGACTAGCGGGGGGGAGGGTGAGCAGTTCTTC. It is translated as CASSKRTSGGEGEQFF.

The rearrangement uses TRBV20-1 and TRBJ2-7, with a weak D call TRBD2 (6 bases). CDR3 length equals 12 residues. Germline V gene lookup returns CDR1 DFQATT and CDR2 SNEGSKA (reference sequence). Deletions cut 3 bases from V and 9 bases from J, with 15 bases between. CDR3 bases: TGCAGTGCTAGTTTTCGTGGGGGGACGCAGTACTTC. Its translation is CSASFRGGTQYF.

The V gene is TRBV7-2, the J gene TRBJ2-7; weak D call: TRBD2 (6 bases). The V end was cut by 1 base, the J end by 1 base, with 11 bases between. Germline V CDR1 and CDR2: SGHTA, FQGNSA. This CDR3 has 15 amino acids. CDR3 DNA: TGTGCCAGCAGCTTAGAGGGACTCTCTTCCTACGAGCAGTACTTC. Its translation is CASSLEGLSSYEQYF.

This chain joins TRBV5-6 and TRBJ1-2; D may be TRBD1 (5 bases). The CDR3 spans 13 residues. Germline V CDR1 and CDR2: SGHDT, YYEEEE. With 1 base removed from V and 8 bases from J, the gap between germline ends came to 12 bases. The CDR3, as DNA: TGTGCCAGCAGCTTGTCGGGACTCCAAGGCTACACCTTC. Its protein is CASSLSGLQGYTF.

In this sample, this clone turned up a few times. This chain links TRBV3-1 (or the pseudogene TRBV3-2) with TRBJ1-6, with D tentatively TRBD1 (6 bases). The V gene lost 4 bases and the J gene lost 8 bases, with 18 bases spanning the gap. The CDR3 is made up of 16 amino acids. Germline values: CDR1 LGHDT, CDR2 YNNKEL (reference sequence). CDR3 sequence reads: CASSPQGTVGHSPLHF. In DNA form, the CDR3 reads TGTGCCAGCAGCCCCCAGGGGACGGTGGGCCATTCACCCCTCCACTTT.

This chain connects TRBV6-5 to TRBJ2-7, with D possibly TRBD2 on 5 matching bases. The ends were cut back, 1 base at V and 1 base at J, with 8 bases in the middle. The CDR3 is made up of 14 amino acids. Germline V lookup: CDR1 MNHEY, CDR2 SVGAGI. The CDR3 nucleotides read TGTGCCAGCAGTTACTTCGGGGAATCCTACGAGCAGTACTTC. Its protein is CASSYFGESYEQYF.

The chain employs TRBV24-1 and TRBJ1-2; TRBD1 is a possible D gene (6 bases). The CDR3 spans 12 residues. V lost 6 bases and J 8 bases, leaving 12 bases between the germline ends. Germline V gene lookup returns CDR1 KGHDR and CDR2 SFDVKD. The CDR3 here is CATSSGGGGYTF. CDR3 nucleotides: TGTGCCACCAGTTCTGGGGGCGGCGGCTACACCTTC.

The V gene is TRBV5-1, the J gene TRBJ2-2; weak D call: TRBD2 (5 bases). The ends were cut back, 4 bases at V and 4 bases at J, with 11 bases in the middle. Germline V CDR1 and CDR2: SGHRS, YFSETQ. The CDR3 sequence is 14 residues long. As DNA, the CDR3 is TGCGCCAGCAGCATAGGACTGGGCACCGGGGAGCTGTTTTTT. Amino acid sequence: CASSIGLGTGELFF.